A single sample is the source of the 16 T cell receptor beta chains below, sequenced in a study of cytomegalovirus exposure and HLA in healthy donors (dated by TCRdb to about 2017). The receptor library was made with the immunoSEQ multiplex PCR assay. For the multiplex PCR, a mixture combining 60 forward primers for TCR Vbeta segments and 13 reverse primers for TCR Jbeta segments was used. The clones in this table, taken by TCRdb from immuneACCESS, are in-frame only. Not every clone is retained; where verified, under half of the shortfall comes from an unresolved V gene, and the cause of the rest is unknown. For this sample there are around 150,000 clones; over 70% appear just once. The top ten clones comprise 13% to 15% of the sample. The sample comprised PBMCs. These receptors were collected from a woman aged 35 to 49 in good health and CMV-seronegative.

J is TRBJ2-1 and V is TRBV6-5; TRBD2 matches 10 bases. CDR1 is MNHEY, CDR2 SVGAGI, per germline. The V gene end was trimmed by 3 bases and the J gene end by 6 bases; junction bases not matched to a gene: 5. CDR3 size: 15 residues. As DNA, the CDR3 is TGTGCCAGCAGTTATTTAGCGGGAGGTCTCAATGAGCAGTTCTTC. This codes for CASSYLAGGLNEQFF.

The V and J genes are TRBV11-3 and TRBJ2-5, with a weak D call TRBD1 (6 bases). Trimming left V 6 bases short and J 5 bases short, with 13 bases between. Germline CDR1 is SGHNT and CDR2 is YENEEA. The CDR3 sequence is 13 residues long. The CDR3 DNA is TGTGCCAGCAGATCGACAGGTCGGGAGACCCAGTACTTC. Amino acid sequence: CASRSTGRETQYF.

The rearrangement links TRBV19 to TRBJ2-7; D perhaps matches TRBD1 (6 bases). There are 13 residues in the CDR3. V shed 4 bases and J shed 4 bases, with 11 bases lying between them. Looked up from germline, CDR1 is LNHDA and CDR2 is SQIVND (reference sequence). In DNA, the CDR3 is TGTGCCAGTAGTAAACAGGGACGGTACGAGCAGTACTTC. Protein sequence: CASSKQGRYEQYF.

The CDR3 DNA is TGCGCCAGCAGCTTGGATGGGACTAGCGGGAGCTACGAGCAGTACTTC. It yields the protein CASSLDGTSGSYEQYF. The gene calls are TRBV5-1 and TRBJ2-7; 14 nucleotides match TRBD2. V shed 0 bases, J shed 3 bases, and the junction held 2 bases outside the gene matches. Germline CDR1 reads SGHRS; CDR2 reads YFSETQ. The CDR3 is 16 residues long. The whole variable domain, remainder taken from reference TRBV5-1 and TRBJ2-7, is KAGVTQTPRYLIKTRGQQVTLSCSPISGHRSVSWYQQTPGQGLQFLFEYFSETQRNKGNFPGRFSGRQFSNSRSEMNVSTLELGDSALYLCASSLDGTSGSYEQYFGPGTRLTVT.

This chain connects TRBV21-1 to TRBJ2-5; the tabulated D call, TRBD1, remains unverified against the DNA. TRBV21-1 counts as a pseudogene. The CDR3 contains 15 residues. For the CDR3, the DNA is TGTGCCAGCAGCGAAAGGGACAGGGTTGAAGAGACCCAGTACTTC. This codes for CASSERDRVEETQYF.

The chain is built from TRBV11-3 and TRBJ2-2, with unresolved D. V lost 3 bases and J lost 6, with 11 bases in between. Per germline, CDR1 SGHNT and CDR2 YENEEA. The CDR3 sequence is 14 residues long. The DNA of the CDR3 is TGTGCCAGCAGCTTCATATTCAGGTCCGGGGAGCTGTTTTTT. Translation: CASSFIFRSGELFF. The full variable domain, in which reference TRBV11-3 and TRBJ2-2 provide the parts outside the CDR3, is EAGVVQSPRYKIIEKKQPVAFWCNPISGHNTLYWYLQNLGQGPELLIRYENEEAVDDSQLPKDRFSAERLKGVDSTLKIQPAELGDSAVYLCASSFIFRSGELFFGEGSRLTVL.

The chain uses TRBV28 and TRBJ2-7, with D possibly being TRBD2 (7 bases). This CDR3 comprises 17 residues. V lost 3 bases and J lost 7, with 25 bases in between. Germline CDR1 MDHEN, CDR2 SYDVKM. The CDR3 is CASSFPLDAGASGEQYF. The CDR3 DNA reads as TGTGCCAGCAGTTTCCCCCTCGACGCGGGGGCGTCAGGGGAGCAGTACTTC.

The chain uses TRBV11-2 and TRBJ1-1, with 10 bases identical to TRBD1. The CDR3 runs to 16 residues. V dropped 5 bases and J dropped 6; count of bases not matched to a gene: 12. The germline gives CDR1 SGHAT, CDR2 FQNNGV. The CDR3 loop reads CASSGPRQGAGAEAFF. DNA of the CDR3: TGTGCCAGCAGCGGACCCCGACAGGGGGCGGGGGCTGAAGCTTTCTTT.

The V and J genes are TRBV28 and TRBJ2-1; 7 bases map to TRBD2. Per germline, CDR1 MDHEN and CDR2 SYDVKM. CDR3 length: 17 residues. V lost 3 bases and J lost 2; bases outside the gene matches: 10. For the CDR3, the DNA is TGTGCCAGCAGTTTGAGTGGCGGGAGTGGGACCTACAATGAGCAGTTCTTC. As protein: CASSLSGGSGTYNEQFF.

The chain is built from TRBV18 and TRBJ2-5; 7 bases are shared with TRBD1. The CDR3 is 17 amino acids. Germline V gene sequence: CDR1 KGHSH, CDR2 LQKENI. V gave up 3 bases and J gave up 1 base; unmatched junction bases: 11. The CDR3 here is CASSPSATGPLQETQYF. In DNA form, the CDR3 reads TGTGCCAGCTCACCCTCAGCGACAGGGCCACTCCAAGAGACCCAGTACTTC.

The chain couples TRBV5-6 to TRBJ2-5, with 9 bases that match TRBD1. CDR1 is SGHDT, CDR2 YYEEEE, per germline. The CDR3 totals 14 residues. Germline trimming cut 3 bases from V and 4 bases from J; bases unmatched to any gene: 4. In DNA, the CDR3 is TGTGCCAGCAGCTATCCGACAGGGGGAGAGACCCAGTACTTC. Its translation: CASSYPTGGETQYF.

This chain's CDR3 is CASSQELAGGPRQFF. The CDR3 DNA reads TGCGCCAGCAGCCAAGAGCTAGCGGGAGGGCCTAGGCAGTTCTTC. The chain joins TRBV4-1 to TRBJ2-1; 12 nucleotides match TRBD2. Germline V gene data show CDR1 as MGHRA and CDR2 as YSYEKL. This CDR3 region has 15 residues. Trimming at V came to 0 bases and at J to 12 bases, leaving 6 bases not matched to a gene.

This clone was detected a few times. The chain recombines TRBV6-6 with TRBJ2-1; D ambiguous. CDR1 is MNHNY, CDR2 SVGAGI, per germline (reference sequence). The CDR3 has 15 amino acids. V gave up 2 bases and J gave up 3 bases, with 11 bases separating them. The CDR3 loop reads CASSYKRYFYNEQFF. The DNA of the CDR3 is TGTGCCAGCAGTTACAAGAGGTATTTCTACAATGAGCAGTTCTTC.

The chain carries TRBV19 and TRBJ2-3; 14 bases are a match to TRBD2. Germline V gene data show CDR1 as LNHDA and CDR2 as SQIVND (reference sequence). This CDR3 contains 14 residues. The junction had 2 bases not matched to a gene; V was cut back by 8 bases and J by 4 bases. CDR3 in DNA: TGTGCCAGTCAGGGACTAGCGGGAGCAGATACGCAGTATTTT. Its protein is CASQGLAGADTQYF.

This clone was seen once. The chain carries TRBV28 and TRBJ2-5; maybe TRBD1 (6 bases). This CDR3 spans 15 amino acids. Per the germline V gene, CDR1 is MDHEN and CDR2 is SYDVKM. V was cut by 6 bases and J by 5 bases, with 19 bases left in between. The CDR3, as DNA: TGTGCCAGCAGACCTCTGAGGGAGACAGGCGAGACCCAGTACTTC. Residues: CASRPLRETGETQYF.

V and J are TRBV7-2 and TRBJ2-7; D might be TRBD1 (6 bases). V was pared by 3 bases and J by 8 bases, with 11 bases between. The germline gives CDR1 SGHTA, CDR2 FQGNSA. CDR3 length equals 12 residues. The CDR3 region has the DNA TGTGCCAGCAGCTTCGGACAGCCCAAGCAGTACTTC. It yields the protein CASSFGQPKQYF.